There are many counts of the clone carrying this TCR beta chain. Its specificity is not known. This specimen belongs to a study of T cells in Graves' hyperthyroidism and ophthalmopathy. Whole-study results and caveats: Blood shared most expanded thyroid clonotypes above 0.001.

CDR3 length: 15 residues. CDR1 is MDHEN and CDR2 is SYDVKM in the germline V gene. V was clipped by 3 bases and J by 4 bases; unmatched bases: 8. RNA transcripts provided the source from which TCR beta CDR3 regions were amplified. In the first-round RT-PCR of the TCR CDR3, the HTBI primer set was used. TCRdb processed the multiplex PCR reads anew with MiXCR; each CDR3 protein has one entry. The sample contains approximately 400,000 distinct CDR3 sequences, around 13% of which appear only once. Hyperthyroidism in the patients, aged 18 to 65, was newly diagnosed and under 2 months in duration. The rearrangement links TRBV28 to TRBJ2-7, with 8 bases aligning to TRBD2. Sequences were obtained from blood. The receptor's source is a woman between 55 and 75 years old with Graves' hyperthyroidism. The chain's CDR3 is CASSFRGLESYEQYF. DNA for the CDR3: TGTGCCAGCAGTTTCAGGGGACTAGAGTCTTACGAGCAGTACTTC. The whole variable domain, filled in from reference TRBV28 and TRBJ2-7, reads DVKVTQSSRYLVKRTGEKVFLECVQDMDHENMFWYRQDPGLGLRLIYFSYDVKMKEKGDIPEGYSVSREKKERFSLILESASTNQTSMYLCASSFRGLESYEQYFGPGTRLTVT.